This TCR beta chain was sequenced in a study of blood T cell repertoires in COVID-19. With 0 bases clipped from V and 7 bases from J, the junction kept 2 bases outside the gene matches. Looked up from germline, CDR1 is LGHNA and CDR2 is YSLEER. The CDR3 is 13 residues long. Profiling relied on immunoSEQ multiplex PCR, and the TCRdb table lists in-frame clones only, not all of them. The sample gives roughly 380,000 clones, about 90% of which show up once; approximately 1.2% is in the top ten. The TCR sequence derives from a man aged 30 to 45 who had recovered from COVID-19. Sequenced sample: PBMCs or T cells enriched from blood (not recorded which). The chain combines TRBV4-3 with TRBJ1-1; 7 positions match TRBD1. The CDR3 region is CASSQERGREAFF. The CDR3 nucleotides are TGCGCCAGCAGCCAAGAAAGGGGGCGTGAAGCTTTCTTT.